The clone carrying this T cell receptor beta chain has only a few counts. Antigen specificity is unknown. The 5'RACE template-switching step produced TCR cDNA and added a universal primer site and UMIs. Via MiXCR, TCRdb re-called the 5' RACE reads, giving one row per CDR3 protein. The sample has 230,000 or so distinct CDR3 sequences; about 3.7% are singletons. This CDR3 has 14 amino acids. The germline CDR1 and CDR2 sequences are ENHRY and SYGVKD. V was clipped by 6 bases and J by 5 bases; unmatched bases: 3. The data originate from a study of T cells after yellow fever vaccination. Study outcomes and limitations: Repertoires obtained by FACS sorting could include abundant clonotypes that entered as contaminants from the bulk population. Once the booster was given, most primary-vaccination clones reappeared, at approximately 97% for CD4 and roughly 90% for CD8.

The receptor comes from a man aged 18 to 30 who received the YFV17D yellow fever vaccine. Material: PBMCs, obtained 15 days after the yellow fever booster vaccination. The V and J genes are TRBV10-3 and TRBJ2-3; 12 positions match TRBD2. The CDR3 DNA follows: TGTGCCATCAGCGGACTAGCGGGGAGAGATACGCAGTATTTT. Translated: CAISGLAGRDTQYF.